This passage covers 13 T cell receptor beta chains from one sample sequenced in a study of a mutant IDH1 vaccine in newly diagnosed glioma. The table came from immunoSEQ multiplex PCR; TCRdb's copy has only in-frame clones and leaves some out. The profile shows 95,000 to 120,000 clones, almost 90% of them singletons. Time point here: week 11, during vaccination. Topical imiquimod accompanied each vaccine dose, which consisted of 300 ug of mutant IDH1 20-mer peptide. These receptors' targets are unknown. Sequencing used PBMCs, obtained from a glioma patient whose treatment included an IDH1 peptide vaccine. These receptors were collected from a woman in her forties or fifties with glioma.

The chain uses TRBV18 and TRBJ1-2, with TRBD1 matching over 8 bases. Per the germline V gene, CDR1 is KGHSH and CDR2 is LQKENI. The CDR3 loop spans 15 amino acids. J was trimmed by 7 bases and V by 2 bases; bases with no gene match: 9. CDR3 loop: CASSPKGQGGRGYTF. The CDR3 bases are TGTGCCAGCTCACCAAAAGGACAGGGAGGACGTGGCTACACCTTC. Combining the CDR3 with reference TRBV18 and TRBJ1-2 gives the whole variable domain NAGVMQNPRHLVRRRGQEARLRCSPMKGHSHVYWYRQLPEEGLKFMVYLQKENIIDESGMPKERFSAEFPKEGPSILRIQQVVRGDSAAYFCASSPKGQGGRGYTFGSGTRLTVV.

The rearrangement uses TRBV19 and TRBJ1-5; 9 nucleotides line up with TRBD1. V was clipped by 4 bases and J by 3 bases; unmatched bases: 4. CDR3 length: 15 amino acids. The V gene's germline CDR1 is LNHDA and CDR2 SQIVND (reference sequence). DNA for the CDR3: TGTGCCAGTAGTACGGACAGGGGTCCCAATCAGCCCCAGCATTTT. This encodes CASSTDRGPNQPQHF. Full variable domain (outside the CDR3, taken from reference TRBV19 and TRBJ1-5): DGGITQSPKYLFRKEGQNVTLSCEQNLNHDAMYWYRQDPGQGLRLIYYSQIVNDFQKGDIAEGYSVSREKKESFPLTVTSAQKNPTAFYLCASSTDRGPNQPQHFGDGTRLSIL.

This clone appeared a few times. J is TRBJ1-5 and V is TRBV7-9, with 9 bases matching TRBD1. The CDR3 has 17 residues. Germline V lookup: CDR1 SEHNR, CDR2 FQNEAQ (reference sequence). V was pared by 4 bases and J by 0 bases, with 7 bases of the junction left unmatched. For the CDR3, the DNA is TGTGCCAGCAGCTCAGGGACAGGGAGGTATAGCAATCAGCCCCAGCATTTT. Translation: CASSSGTGRYSNQPQHF.

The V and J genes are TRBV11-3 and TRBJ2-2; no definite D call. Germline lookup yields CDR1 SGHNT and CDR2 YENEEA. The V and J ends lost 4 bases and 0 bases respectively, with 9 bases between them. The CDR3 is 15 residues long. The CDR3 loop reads CASSSRNANTGELFF. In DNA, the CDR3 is TGTGCCAGCAGCTCTCGGAACGCGAACACCGGGGAGCTGTTTTTT. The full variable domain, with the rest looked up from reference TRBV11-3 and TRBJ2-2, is EAGVVQSPRYKIIEKKQPVAFWCNPISGHNTLYWYLQNLGQGPELLIRYENEEAVDDSQLPKDRFSAERLKGVDSTLKIQPAELGDSAVYLCASSSRNANTGELFFGEGSRLTVL.

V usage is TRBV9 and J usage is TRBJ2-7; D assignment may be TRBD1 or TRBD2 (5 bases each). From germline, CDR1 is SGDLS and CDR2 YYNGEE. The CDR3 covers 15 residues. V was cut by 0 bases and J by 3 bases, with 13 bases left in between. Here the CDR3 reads CASSVGGTTLYEQYF. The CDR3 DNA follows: TGTGCCAGCAGCGTAGGGGGGACCACTCTCTACGAGCAGTACTTC.

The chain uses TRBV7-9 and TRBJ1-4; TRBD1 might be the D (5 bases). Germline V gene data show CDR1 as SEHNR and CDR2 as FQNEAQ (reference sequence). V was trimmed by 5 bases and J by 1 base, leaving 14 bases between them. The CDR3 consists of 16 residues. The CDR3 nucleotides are TGTGCCAGCAGCACCGGCAGGGCGGTAACTAATGAAAAACTGTTTTTT. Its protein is CASSTGRAVTNEKLFF.

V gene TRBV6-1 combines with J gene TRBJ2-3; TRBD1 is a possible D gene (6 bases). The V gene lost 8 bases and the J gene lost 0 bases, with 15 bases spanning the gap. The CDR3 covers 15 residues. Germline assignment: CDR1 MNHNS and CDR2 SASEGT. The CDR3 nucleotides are TGTGCCAGCGGGCGGGCCAGGGGCAGCACAGATACGCAGTATTTT. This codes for CASGRARGSTDTQYF.

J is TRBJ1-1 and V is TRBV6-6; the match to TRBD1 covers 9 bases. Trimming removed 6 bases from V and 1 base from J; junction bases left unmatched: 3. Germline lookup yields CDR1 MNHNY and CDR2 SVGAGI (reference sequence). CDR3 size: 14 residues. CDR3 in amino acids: CASSRTGENTEAFF. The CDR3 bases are TGTGCCAGCAGCCGGACAGGGGAGAACACTGAAGCTTTCTTT.

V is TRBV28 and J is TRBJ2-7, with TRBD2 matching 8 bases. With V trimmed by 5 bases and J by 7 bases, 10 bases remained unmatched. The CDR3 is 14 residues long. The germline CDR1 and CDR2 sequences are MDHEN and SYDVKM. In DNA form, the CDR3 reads TGTGCCAGCAGTCCCCCCAGTGTAGCGGGAGAGCAGTACTTC. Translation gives CASSPPSVAGEQYF.

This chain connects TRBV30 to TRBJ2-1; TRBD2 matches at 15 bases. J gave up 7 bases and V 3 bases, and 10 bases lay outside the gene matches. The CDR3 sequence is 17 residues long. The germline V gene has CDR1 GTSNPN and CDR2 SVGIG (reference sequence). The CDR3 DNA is TGTGCCTGGAGGGGCGGACTAGCGGGAGGGCCTCCTAATGAGCAGTTCTTC. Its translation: CAWRGGLAGGPPNEQFF. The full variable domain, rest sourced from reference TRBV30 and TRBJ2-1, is SQTIHQWPATLVQPVGSPLSLECTVEGTSNPNLYWYRQAAGRGLQLLFYSVGIGQISSEVPQNLSASRPQDRQFILSSKKLLLSDSGFYLCAWRGGLAGGPPNEQFFGPGTRLTVL.

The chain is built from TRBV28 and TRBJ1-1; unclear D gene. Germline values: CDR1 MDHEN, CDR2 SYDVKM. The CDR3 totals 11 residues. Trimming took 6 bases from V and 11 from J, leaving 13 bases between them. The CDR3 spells CASRKTRYAFF. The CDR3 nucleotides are TGTGCCAGCAGAAAGACACGGTACGCTTTCTTT. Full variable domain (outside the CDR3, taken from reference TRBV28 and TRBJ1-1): DVKVTQSSRYLVKRTGEKVFLECVQDMDHENMFWYRQDPGLGLRLIYFSYDVKMKEKGDIPEGYSVSREKKERFSLILESASTNQTSMYLCASRKTRYAFFGQGTRLTVV.

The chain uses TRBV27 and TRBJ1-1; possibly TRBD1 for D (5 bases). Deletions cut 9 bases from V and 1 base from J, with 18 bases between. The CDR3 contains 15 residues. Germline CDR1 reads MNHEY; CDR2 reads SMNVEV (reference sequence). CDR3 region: CASVDWGSGNTEAFF. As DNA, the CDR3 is TGTGCCAGTGTTGACTGGGGCTCTGGGAACACTGAAGCTTTCTTT.

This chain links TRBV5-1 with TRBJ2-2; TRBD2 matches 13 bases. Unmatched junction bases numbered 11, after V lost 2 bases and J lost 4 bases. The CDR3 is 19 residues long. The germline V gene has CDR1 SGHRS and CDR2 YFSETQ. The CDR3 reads CASSFEPGLAGLSTGELFF. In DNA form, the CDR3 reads TGCGCCAGCAGCTTTGAACCGGGACTAGCGGGACTGAGCACCGGGGAGCTGTTTTTT.